This is a list of T cell receptor beta chains from one sample in a study of blood T cells in healthy people across ages. TCRdb fed the 5' RACE reads into MiXCR, producing one record per CDR3 protein. The table records about 1.4 million distinct CDR3 sequences, around 55% of them present only once. What was sequenced was blood. The receptors stem from a man aged 18 to 35 in good health. Both conserved end residues are part of each CDR3. D genes are given only for firm matches. The size entry is marked missing in some rows and otherwise reads once, few, many or a size class.

j_call | d_call | clone_size | v_call | cdr3_nt | cdr3_aa
TRBJ2-5 | TRBD1 | - | TRBV14 | TGTGCCAGCAGCCAGAATAGACAGGGGAGAGGAGAGACCCAGTACTTC | CASSQNRQGRGETQYF
TRBJ2-5 | - | few | TRBV24-1 | TGTGCCACCAGTGATTTGGTGGTACAGACCCAGTACTTC | CATSDLVVQTQYF
TRBJ2-5 | TRBD2 | once | TRBV11-2 | TGTGCCAGCACCGATAACCTCCTAGCGGGAGGGAGAGAGACCCAGTACTTC | CASTDNLLAGGRETQYF
TRBJ2-7 | - | few | TRBV4-1 | TGCGCCAGCAGCCAAGCGGACGGCTTCTCCTACGAGCAGTACTTC | CASSQADGFSYEQYF
TRBJ2-1 | - | - | TRBV3-1 | TGTGCCAGCAGCCAGATGGGATCCCGACTAGACAATGAGCAGTTCTTC | CASSQMGSRLDNEQFF
TRBJ2-4 | TRBD2 | - | TRBV14 | TGTGCCAGCAGCCAGACGGGACTAGCGGGAGGGCCAGTTGGTATCATTCAGTACTTC | CASSQTGLAGGPVGIIQYF
TRBJ1-2 | - | - | TRBV6-5 | TGTGCCAGCAGTTTGGTCAGTTCCGACTATGGCTACACCTTC | CASSLVSSDYGYTF
TRBJ2-7 | - | - | TRBV7-8 | TGTGCCAGCAGCTTAGTGGCGTCTTTTGCCCACGAGCAGTACTTC | CASSLVASFAHEQYF
TRBJ2-3 | TRBD2 | - | TRBV6-1 | TGTGCCAGCATCCAGCTAGCGGGAGTGACAGATACGCAGTATTTT | CASIQLAGVTDTQYF
TRBJ1-4 | - | - | TRBV5-1 | TGCGCCAGCAGCTCCCGTACTGTGGGTGAAAAACTGTTTTTT | CASSSRTVGEKLFF
TRBJ2-1 | TRBD1 | few | TRBV4-1 | TGCGCCAGCAGCCAAGGCGGGACAGGCCAGAATGAGCAGTTCTTC | CASSQGGTGQNEQFF
TRBJ1-3 | - | - | TRBV20-1 | TGCAGTGCTAGAGCGACTAGGGCGGCAAACACCATATATTTT | CSARATRAANTIYF
TRBJ2-7 | - | - | TRBV4-1 | TGCGCCAGCAGCCATCAGGAGACCTACGAGCAGTACTTC | CASSHQETYEQYF
TRBJ2-3 | TRBD2 | - | TRBV7-2 | TGTGCCAGCAGCTTTAGTAGCGGGGGGTCCGATACGCAGTATTTT | CASSFSSGGSDTQYF
TRBJ1-1 | TRBD1 | - | TRBV29-1 | TGCAGCGTTGGAGGGACAGGGAACACTGAAGCTTTCTTT | CSVGGTGNTEAFF
TRBJ2-1 | TRBD2 | - | TRBV20-1 | TGCAGTGCTAGAGTAGAGACTAGCGGGTTTTCCTACAATGAGCAGTTCTTC | CSARVETSGFSYNEQFF
TRBJ2-7 | - | once | TRBV7-2 | TGTGCCAGCAGCTTAGTCGTTGGGGGACACGAGCAGTACTTC | CASSLVVGGHEQYF
TRBJ1-4 | TRBD1 | - | TRBV4-2 | TGTGCCAGCAGCCAAGGAGCGACAGGGAATGAAAAACTGTTTTTT | CASSQGATGNEKLFF
TRBJ2-5 | - | few | TRBV25-1 | TGTGCCAGCAGTGAATACAGGGGGGTGGAGACCCAGTACTTC | CASSEYRGVETQYF
TRBJ1-2 | - | - | TRBV27 | TGTGCCAGCAGTTTCCTCGACAGTCCCTATGGCTACACCTTC | CASSFLDSPYGYTF
TRBJ1-6 | - | few | TRBV27 | TGTGCCAGCAGTTTATCGCCGAACTATAATTCACCCCTCCACTTT | CASSLSPNYNSPLHF
TRBJ2-5 | - | - | TRBV7-9 | TGTGCCAGCAGCTTTGGGGCCTCAATGTACTTC | CASSFGASMYF
TRBJ1-4 | - | few | TRBV11-2 | TGTGCCAGCAGCTTAGGTGACAGCGGGATCGGGGAAAAACTGTTTTTT | CASSLGDSGIGEKLFF
TRBJ2-3 | - | few | TRBV20-1 | TGCAGTGCCTCCCGGGGGGCGGTAGATACGCAGTATTTT | CSASRGAVDTQYF
TRBJ2-5 | - | - | TRBV4-1 | TGCGCCAGCAGCCGGGTAGCGAGGGGCAATGAGCAGTACTTC | CASSRVARGNEQYF
TRBJ2-7 | TRBD2 | - | TRBV6-2/TRBV6-3 | TGTGCCAGTCGGCTAGCGGACGTTCACGACGAGCAGTACTTC | CASRLADVHDEQYF
TRBJ2-5 | TRBD1 | - | TRBV20-1 | TGCAGTGCTAGAGATACGGGACAGGGGCATCTGGGGCAGTACTTC | CSARDTGQGHLGQYF
TRBJ2-3 | - | few | TRBV12-3/TRBV12-4 | TGTGCCAGCACCCAACCCCCAGATACGCAGTATTTT | CASTQPPDTQYF
TRBJ2-7 | - | - | TRBV25-1 | TGTGCCAGCAGTGGGGGGACTCGCCGCGAGCAGTACTTC | CASSGGTRREQYF
TRBJ2-3 | TRBD2 | many | TRBV20-1 | TGCAGTGCTAGATCGGGACTAGCGGGAGTCTCAGATACGCAGTATTTT | CSARSGLAGVSDTQYF
TRBJ2-3 | - | - | TRBV27 | TGTGCCAGCAGTTTATTAGCGCCCCCCACAGATACGCAGTATTTT | CASSLLAPPTDTQYF
TRBJ2-1 | - | - | TRBV7-8 | TGTGCCAGCAGCTTCCAGACAAGGGGCAGTAGGGATGAGCAGTTCTTC | CASSFQTRGSRDEQFF
TRBJ2-5 | TRBD1 | - | TRBV7-2 | TGTGCCAGCAGCTTCGGGTCGGGACAGGGGGTAGAGACCCAGTACTTC | CASSFGSGQGVETQYF
TRBJ2-5 | - | - | TRBV3-1 | TGTGCCAGCAGCCAGGACCCGCGACTTTGGGAAGAGACCCAGTACTTC | CASSQDPRLWEETQYF
TRBJ2-6 | - | few | TRBV10-3 | TGTGCCTCTCGCAGAGGCGGGATCAGTAGGGGGGCCAACGTCCTGACTTTC | CASRRGGISRGANVLTF
TRBJ2-1 | TRBD2 | - | TRBV6-5 | TGTGCCAGCAGTTACCTAGCGGGGTCCAACAATGAGCAGTTCTTC | CASSYLAGSNNEQFF
TRBJ2-5 | TRBD1 | - | TRBV28 | TGTGCCAGCAAGAACACAGGGGGCGGGCTAGAGACCCAGTACTTC | CASKNTGGGLETQYF
TRBJ2-7 | - | - | TRBV3-1 | TGTGCCAGCAGCTACGGGACCAAATGGGACGAGCAGTACTTC | CASSYGTKWDEQYF
TRBJ2-7 | - | few | TRBV7-6 | TGTGCCAGCAGCTTAGTGATCGCCGACAGAAGCTACGAGCAGTACTTC | CASSLVIADRSYEQYF